Shown below are 26 T cell receptor beta chains from a single sample sequenced in a study of blood T cell repertoires in COVID-19. Sequencing was performed with immunoSEQ multiplex PCR; in TCRdb, only in-frame clones are kept and a portion is missing. The data show under 200,000 clones, 82% seen once. Sequencing was carried out using PBMCs or T cells enriched from blood (not recorded which). These receptors originate from a woman aged 55-69 years with acute COVID-19.

This chain connects TRBV28 to TRBJ2-2; 9 bases agree with TRBD2. This CDR3 is built from 16 residues. CDR1 MDHEN and CDR2 SYDVKM come from the germline V gene. J lost 3 bases, V lost 3 bases, and 5 bases had no gene match. The CDR3 reads CASSFQSGGYTGELFF. Here the CDR3 DNA reads TGTGCCAGCAGTTTCCAGAGCGGGGGGTACACCGGGGAGCTGTTTTTT.

This clone was found once. The chain employs TRBV7-2 and TRBJ2-2; 9 nucleotides match TRBD2. Germline CDR1 and CDR2: SGHTA and FQGNSA. The CDR3 spans 17 residues. The ends lost 3 bases at V and 0 bases at J; junction bases unmatched: 5. CDR3 residues: CASSLAAGGPNTGELFF. The CDR3, as DNA: TGTGCCAGCAGCTTGGCAGCGGGAGGCCCGAACACCGGGGAGCTGTTTTTT.

This clone came up a few times. The rearrangement joins TRBV10-3 to TRBJ1-5, with D possibly TRBD1 on 6 matching bases. This CDR3 contains 14 residues. Germline V gene sequence: CDR1 ENHRY, CDR2 SYGVKD. The V gene lost 7 bases and the J gene lost 2 bases, with 12 bases spanning the gap. As DNA, the CDR3 is TGTGCCATCAAAGGCGCAGGGGGCAATCAGCCCCAGCATTTT. Translated: CAIKGAGGNQPQHF.

About this clone: This may be a read error: a much more frequent sequence differs by one nucleotide. The chain employs TRBV4-3 and TRBJ2-5, with TRBD2 identical over 12 bases. Losses at the gene ends were 0 bases for V and 4 bases for J; bases not matched to a gene: 3. There are 16 residues in the CDR3. CDR1 is LGHNA, CDR2 YSLEER, per germline. CDR3 amino acids: CASSQDLAGGRETQYF. DNA of the CDR3: TGCGCCAGCAGCCAAGATCTAGCGGGGGGGCGAGAGACCCAGTACTTC.

This sequence joins TRBV7-2 and TRBJ2-3, with unresolved D. Germline V gene data show CDR1 as SGHTA and CDR2 as FQGNSA. The length of the CDR3 is 14 residues. The V end lost 3 bases, the J end lost 2 bases, and 9 bases lay between the germline ends. The CDR3 nucleotides read TGTGCCAGCAGCTTTGATGGCTTCACAGATACGCAGTATTTT. Protein: CASSFDGFTDTQYF.

The genes are TRBV19 and TRBJ2-1, with 7 bases fitting TRBD2. CDR3 length equals 17 residues. The J segment lost 8 bases and the V segment lost 4 bases, leaving 17 bases of the junction unmatched. Looked up from germline, CDR1 is LNHDA and CDR2 is SQIVND (reference sequence). The CDR3 nucleotides are TGTGCCAGTAGTACCTCAGAACTAGCGTCCTCCGGCGATGAGCAGTTCTTC. This translates into CASSTSELASSGDEQFF.

The chain has TRBV5-4 and TRBJ2-7; D is possibly TRBD2 (5 bases). Trimming left V 6 bases short and J 6 bases short, with 13 bases between. CDR1 is SGHNT and CDR2 is YYREEE in the germline V gene (reference sequence). The CDR3 totals 12 residues. CDR3 residues: CASTGEASEQYF. The DNA for the CDR3 is TGTGCCAGCACCGGGGAAGCGAGCGAGCAGTACTTC.

The rearrangement joins TRBV11-3 to TRBJ2-3; D is possibly TRBD1 (6 bases). Trimming left V 1 base short and J 2 bases short, with 7 bases between. CDR1 SGHNT and CDR2 YENEEA come from the germline V gene. The CDR3 runs to 14 residues. CDR3 loop: CASSLGGHTDTQYF. CDR3 sequence (DNA): TGTGCCAGCAGCTTAGGGGGGCACACAGATACGCAGTATTTT.

V gene TRBV30 combines with J gene TRBJ2-1; possible D gene TRBD2, 6 bases. This CDR3 spans 13 amino acids. The V and J ends lost 3 bases and 7 bases respectively, with 13 bases between them. From germline, CDR1 is GTSNPN and CDR2 SVGIG (reference sequence). The DNA for the CDR3 is TGTGCCTGGAGCGGGGGTTTCCCAAATGAGCAGTTCTTC. Its translation: CAWSGGFPNEQFF.

The chain employs TRBV7-9 and TRBJ1-6; no clear D gene. This CDR3 is 12 amino acids long. Germline CDR1 and CDR2: SEHNR and FQNEAQ (reference sequence). Trimming took 5 bases from V and 8 from J, leaving 7 bases between them. This chain's CDR3 is CASSPGDSPLHF. CDR3 DNA: TGTGCCAGCAGCCCGGGTGATTCACCCCTCCACTTT.

The rearrangement joins TRBV4-3 to TRBJ1-2; TRBD1 is a possible D gene (6 bases). There are 16 residues in the CDR3. V was shortened by 1 base and J by 0 bases, with 12 bases between the two germline ends. The germline gives CDR1 LGHNA, CDR2 YSLEER. CDR3 coding DNA: TGCGCCAGCAGCCAAGGCCGGACAGAAGCTAACTATGGCTACACCTTC. Protein sequence: CASSQGRTEANYGYTF.

This chain connects TRBV13 to TRBJ1-2; TRBD1 matches at 8 bases. V shed 5 bases, J shed 4 bases, and the junction held 12 bases outside the gene matches. Germline V gives CDR1 PRHDT, CDR2 FYEKMQ (reference sequence). The CDR3 contains 16 residues. For the CDR3, the DNA is TGTGCCAGCAGCCCCCGCGGACAGGGCAGGGGCTATGGCTACACCTTC. Amino acids: CASSPRGQGRGYGYTF.

The V call is TRBV5-1, the J call TRBJ1-1; possibly TRBD1 for D (5 bases). The CDR3 consists of 14 residues. V was cut by 4 bases and J by 1 base, with 11 bases left in between. The V gene's germline CDR1 is SGHRS and CDR2 YFSETQ. The DNA of the CDR3 is TGCGCCAGCAGCCCCGGCGGACAGAACACTGAAGCTTTCTTT. Translating it yields CASSPGGQNTEAFF.

This clone was picked up one time. The rearrangement uses TRBV5-1 and TRBJ2-3; D gene uncertain. The germline gives CDR1 SGHRS, CDR2 YFSETQ. The CDR3 sequence is 15 residues long. With 4 bases removed from V and 2 bases from J, the gap between germline ends came to 14 bases. CDR3 protein: CASSPKAADTDTQYF. DNA for the CDR3: TGCGCCAGCAGCCCGAAGGCCGCGGACACAGATACGCAGTATTTT.

The DNA of the CDR3 is TGCGCCAGCAGCCAAGATAAGGGGACAGGCCTACGAGATACGCAGTATTTT. Its translation is CASSQDKGTGLRDTQYF. V is TRBV4-1 and J is TRBJ2-3; 8 nucleotides match TRBD1. The germline V gene has CDR1 MGHRA and CDR2 YSYEKL. V lost 0 bases, J lost 5 bases, and 10 bases stayed unmatched. This CDR3 is built from 17 residues.

V gene TRBV5-1 combines with J gene TRBJ1-2; maybe TRBD1 (6 bases). V was shortened by 0 bases and J by 4 bases, with 10 bases between the two germline ends. Germline V gene lookup returns CDR1 SGHRS and CDR2 YFSETQ. The CDR3 sequence is 14 residues long. The DNA for the CDR3 is TGCGCCAGCAGCTTGGAAGGGGGTACCTATGGCTACACCTTC. The encoded protein is CASSLEGGTYGYTF.

CDR3 coding DNA: TGTGCCAGCAGCCCCCTCGCGGGACGACTAAATGAGCAGTTCTTC. Translated: CASSPLAGRLNEQFF. The chain joins TRBV11-2 to TRBJ2-1; D possibly corresponds to TRBD2 (6 bases). The germline V gene has CDR1 SGHAT and CDR2 FQNNGV. CDR3 length: 15 amino acids. The V end lost 5 bases, the J end lost 7 bases, and 18 bases lay between the germline ends.

J is TRBJ2-1 and V is TRBV7-2, with TRBD2 matching over 7 bases. Trimming cost V 5 bases and J 5 bases; bases outside gene matches: 9. CDR1 and CDR2 (germline): SGHTA, FQGNSA. The CDR3 consists of 15 residues. CDR3 in amino acids: CASSHRSSGNNEQFF. For the CDR3, the DNA is TGTGCCAGCAGCCATAGATCTAGCGGAAACAATGAGCAGTTCTTC.

The rearrangement links TRBV7-7 to TRBJ2-5; D is possibly TRBD2 (6 bases). CDR3 length equals 18 residues. Between the trimmed V and J ends, which lost 1 base and 5 bases, there was a span of 23 bases. The germline CDR1 and CDR2 sequences are SSHAT and FNYEAQ (reference sequence). In DNA, the CDR3 is TGTGCCAGCAGCTTAGGTGGTTTAGCGGCCCTAGGTCCGGAGACCCAGTACTTC. Translation: CASSLGGLAALGPETQYF.

V and J are TRBV4-1 and TRBJ2-6, with D perhaps TRBD1 (5 bases). Germline CDR1 MGHRA, CDR2 YSYEKL. Trimming removed 3 bases at V and 2 bases at J, with 14 bases between. The CDR3 runs to 17 residues. The CDR3 coding sequence is TGCGCCAGCAGCCAGGGGCTGTTTACTACTGGGGCCAACGTCCTGACTTTC. Its protein product is CASSQGLFTTGANVLTF.

A remark on this clone: Other DNA sequences in this sample translate to the same CDR3. The rearrangement joins TRBV18 to TRBJ1-5; D perhaps matches TRBD1 (5 bases). Germline loops: CDR1 KGHSH, CDR2 LQKENI. The length of the CDR3 is 13 residues. V was cut by 2 bases and J by 5 bases, with 7 bases left in between. In DNA form, the CDR3 reads TGTGCCAGCTCACCAACGGGGGATCAGCCCCAGCATTTT. It encodes CASSPTGDQPQHF.

The chain couples TRBV30 to TRBJ1-2; D is perhaps TRBD1 (6 bases). CDR3 size: 14 residues. Germline-derived CDR1 and CDR2 are GTSNPN and SVGIG (reference sequence). The germline V and J ends were trimmed by 0 bases and 8 bases, with 16 bases remaining between them. Here the CDR3 reads CAWSVQGSRGGYTF. The CDR3 nucleotides are TGTGCCTGGAGTGTACAGGGAAGTCGGGGCGGCTACACCTTC.

J is TRBJ1-6 and V is TRBV21-1. TRBV21-1 is flagged as a pseudogene. The CDR3 runs 16 residues. CDR3 sequence (DNA): TGTGCCAGCAGCAAGCAGGGAAGGAAAGGGGGGGGGCCCCTCCACTTT. Residues: CASSKQGRKGGGPLHF.

The V and J genes are TRBV10-2 and TRBJ1-6; D may be TRBD1 (5 bases). There are 12 residues in the CDR3. V was trimmed by 6 bases and J by 7 bases, leaving 7 bases between them. Per germline, CDR1 WSHSY and CDR2 SAAADI. The DNA for the CDR3 is TGCGCCAGCAGAGGGGTGAATTCACCCCTCCACTTT. This sequence encodes CASRGVNSPLHF.

The rearrangement joins TRBV11-2 to TRBJ2-7, with D possibly being TRBD2 (5 bases). The CDR3 consists of 14 residues. Looked up from germline, CDR1 is SGHAT and CDR2 is FQNNGV. V dropped 5 bases and J dropped 3 bases, with 14 bases sitting between them. CDR3 in amino acids: CASSMRTGSYEQYV. The DNA for the CDR3 is TGTGCCAGCAGCATGAGGACGGGAAGCTACGAGCAGTACGTC.

The chain links TRBV7-2 to TRBJ2-5; TRBD2 matches 11 bases. The CDR3 has 16 amino acids. Germline lookup yields CDR1 SGHTA and CDR2 FQGNSA. V dropped 0 bases and J dropped 5; count of bases not matched to a gene: 5. The CDR3 protein is CASSLAPASGGETQYF. DNA for the CDR3: TGTGCCAGCAGCTTAGCCCCCGCTAGCGGGGGGGAGACCCAGTACTTC.